The 4 T cell receptor beta chains below were found in one sample sequenced in a study of T cell responses to AZD1222 COVID-19 vaccine. TCRdb keeps only in-frame clones here, not all; method: immunoSEQ multiplex PCR. The repertoire holds around 140,000 clones, with roughly 92% as singletons. The specimen comprised peripheral blood, sampled on day 0 of AZD1222 vaccination. The receptors shown here come from an adult in good health.

CDR3 in amino acids: CASSRGLNTEAFF. The CDR3 DNA reads TGTGCCAGCAGTCGGGGGCTAAACACTGAAGCTTTCTTT. The genes are TRBV27 and TRBJ1-1; perhaps TRBD1 as D (6 bases). Germline values: CDR1 MNHEY, CDR2 SMNVEV (reference sequence). V shed 5 bases and J shed 2 bases, with 9 bases lying between them. The CDR3 length is 13 residues.

The V and J genes are TRBV2 and TRBJ2-1; no clear D gene. Germline CDR1 and CDR2: SNHLY and FYNNEI. The CDR3 consists of 11 residues. The germline V and J ends were trimmed by 4 bases and 9 bases, with 7 bases remaining between them. For the CDR3, the DNA is TGTGCCAGCAGTGGAGGACCTGAGCAGTTCTTC. It specifies CASSGGPEQFF.

J is TRBJ1-5 and V is TRBV6-5; TRBD1 matches 9 bases. Losses at the gene ends were 2 bases for V and 5 bases for J; bases not matched to a gene: 1. The germline V gene has CDR1 MNHEY and CDR2 SVGAGI. CDR3 length: 14 residues. CDR3 in amino acids: CASSYDRGDQPQHF. CDR3 nucleotides: TGTGCCAGCAGTTACGACAGGGGGGATCAGCCCCAGCATTTT.

The chain couples TRBV5-6 to TRBJ1-2; no reliable D call. Germline V gives CDR1 SGHDT, CDR2 YYEEEE. This CDR3 is built from 14 residues. Trimming removed 0 bases at V and 3 bases at J, with 9 bases between. CDR3 bases: TGTGCCAGCAGCTTGGAGCCGGAAGACTATGGCTACACCTTC. Its protein is CASSLEPEDYGYTF. The variable domain in full, completed from reference TRBV5-6 and TRBJ1-2, reads DAGVTQSPTHLIKTRGQQVTLRCSPKSGHDTVSWYQQALGQGPQFIFQYYEEEERQRGNFPDRFSGHQFPNYSSELNVNALLLGDSALYLCASSLEPEDYGYTFGSGTRLTVV.